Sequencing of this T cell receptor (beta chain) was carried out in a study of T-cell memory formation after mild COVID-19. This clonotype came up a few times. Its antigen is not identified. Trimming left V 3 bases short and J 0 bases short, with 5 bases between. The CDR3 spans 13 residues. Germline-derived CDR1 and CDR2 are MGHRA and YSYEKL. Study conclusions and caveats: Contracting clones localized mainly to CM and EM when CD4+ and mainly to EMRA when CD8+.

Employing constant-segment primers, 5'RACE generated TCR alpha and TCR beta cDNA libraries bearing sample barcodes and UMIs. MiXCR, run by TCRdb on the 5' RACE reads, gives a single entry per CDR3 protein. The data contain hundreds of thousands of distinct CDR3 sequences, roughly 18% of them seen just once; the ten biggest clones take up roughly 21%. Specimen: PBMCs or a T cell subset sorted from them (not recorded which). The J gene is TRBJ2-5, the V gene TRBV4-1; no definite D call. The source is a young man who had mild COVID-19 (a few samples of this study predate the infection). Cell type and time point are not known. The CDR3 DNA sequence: TGCGCCAGCAGCCAGACCTACCAAGAGACCCAGTACTTC. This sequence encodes CASSQTYQETQYF.